This T cell receptor beta chain was profiled in a study of blood T cell repertoires in COVID-19. Study-wide context: COVID-19 samples from acute and convalescent phases originated in the United States, Italy and Spain. The cDNA or gDNA used as material had been derived from T cells, B-cell-depleted T cells, or PBMCs.

Clones were sequenced by immunoSEQ multiplex PCR, and TCRdb holds only the in-frame ones, with some missing. Here the sample spans 150,000 to 200,000 clones, over 75% being singletons. The CDR3 is 14 residues long. Trimming took 4 bases from V and 2 from J; bases not matched to a gene: 3. CDR1 SGHNT and CDR2 YYREEE come from the germline V gene (reference sequence). Sequencing was performed on peripheral blood. This chain joins TRBV5-4 and TRBJ2-7, with TRBD2 identical over 10 bases. This TCR was recovered from a man aged 60 to 69 with acute or convalescent COVID-19. CDR3 protein: CASSRTSGPYEQYF. Here the CDR3 DNA reads TGTGCCAGCAGCCGGACTAGCGGACCCTACGAGCAGTACTTC.